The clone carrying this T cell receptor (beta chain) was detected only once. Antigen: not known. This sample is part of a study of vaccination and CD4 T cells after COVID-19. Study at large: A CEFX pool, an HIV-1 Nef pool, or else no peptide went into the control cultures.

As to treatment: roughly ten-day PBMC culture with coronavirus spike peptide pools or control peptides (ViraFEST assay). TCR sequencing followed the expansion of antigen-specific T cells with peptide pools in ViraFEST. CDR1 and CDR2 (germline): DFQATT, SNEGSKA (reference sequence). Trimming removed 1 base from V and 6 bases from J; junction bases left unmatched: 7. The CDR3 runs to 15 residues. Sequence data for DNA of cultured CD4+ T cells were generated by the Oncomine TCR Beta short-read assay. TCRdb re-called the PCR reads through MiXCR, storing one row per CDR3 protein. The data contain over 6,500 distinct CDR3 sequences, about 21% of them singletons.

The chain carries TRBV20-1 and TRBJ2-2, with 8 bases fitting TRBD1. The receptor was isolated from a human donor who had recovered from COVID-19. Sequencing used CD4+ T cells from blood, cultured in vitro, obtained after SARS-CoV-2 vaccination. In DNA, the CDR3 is TGCAGTGCTAGAGTATTAGACAGGGGCGCCGGGGAGCTGTTTTTT. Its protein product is CSARVLDRGAGELFF.